This entry features one TCR beta chain sequence. This sample was taken from a study of blood T cell repertoires in COVID-19. Study overall: The United States, Italy and Spain provided the acute and convalescent COVID-19 samples.

This CDR3 has 17 residues. V shed 3 bases and J shed 3 bases, with 19 bases lying between them. Per germline, CDR1 SGHVS and CDR2 FNYEAQ. In the study's own analysis: Counts of nucleated cells, estimated from reference gene primer amplification, were obtained. Sequencing was performed with immunoSEQ multiplex PCR; in TCRdb, only in-frame clones are kept and a portion is missing. The V and J calls and the clone size are those of that table, but D and trimming were determined from the DNA. The table records around 700,000 clones, 90% of them present only once. Sequenced material: peripheral blood. The V gene is TRBV7-6, the J gene TRBJ2-3, with TRBD2 as a possible D gene (7 bases). This TCR was recovered from a woman between 18 and 29 years old with acute or convalescent COVID-19. The CDR3 sequence is CASSFISQRGQTDTQYF. The CDR3 nucleotides are TGTGCCAGCAGCTTCATTTCCCAGCGGGGACAAACAGATACGCAGTATTTT. The full variable domain, with the rest looked up from reference TRBV7-6 and TRBJ2-3, is GAGVSQSPRYKVTKRGQDVALRCDPISGHVSLYWYRQALGQGPEFLTYFNYEAQQDKSGLPNDRFSAERPEGSISTLTIQRTEQRDSAMYRCASSFISQRGQTDTQYFGPGTRLTVL.